Shown below are 5 T cell receptor beta chains from a single sample sequenced in a study of T cells in Graves' hyperthyroidism and ophthalmopathy. RNA transcripts provided the source from which TCR beta CDR3 regions were amplified. In the first-round RT-PCR of the TCR CDR3, the HTBI primer set was used. TCRdb re-derived calls from the multiplex PCR reads in MiXCR, one entry per CDR3 protein. This table has about 560,000 distinct CDR3 sequences, roughly 50% appearing once. Sequences were obtained from peripheral blood or thyroid tissue (not recorded which). These receptors originate from a woman under 30 with Graves' hyperthyroidism.

The chain recombines TRBV15 with TRBJ2-5; tentative D call: TRBD1 (6 bases). Germline lookup yields CDR1 LNHNV and CDR2 YYDKDF (reference sequence). CDR3 length: 14 amino acids. V lost 0 bases to trimming and J lost 3 bases, with 8 bases between them. Here the CDR3 DNA reads TGTGCCACCAGCAGAGATAGGGGGAAAGAGACCCAGTACTTC. Its protein is CATSRDRGKETQYF.

This clonotype has more than one count but fewer than ten. The CDR3 coding sequence is TGTGCCAGCAGGATTGGCGGGGGGGATGAAAAACTGTTTTTT. Encoded protein: CASRIGGGDEKLFF. The chain has TRBV9 and TRBJ1-4; TRBD1 is a possible D gene (5 bases). The V gene's germline CDR1 is SGDLS and CDR2 YYNGEE. This CDR3 comprises 14 residues. V lost 5 bases and J lost 6, with 14 bases in between.

The genes are TRBV6-6 and TRBJ2-7; D possibly corresponds to TRBD2 (5 bases). The CDR3 totals 16 residues. With 10 bases removed from V and 4 bases from J, the gap between germline ends came to 26 bases. In germline, CDR1 is MNHNY, CDR2 SVGAGI (reference sequence). CDR3 coding DNA: TGTGCCACCAAACCCAAGGACGGGAAGGGAGATTACGAGCAGTACTTC. This translates into CATKPKDGKGDYEQYF.

This clonotype was recorded a few times. The V and J genes are TRBV19 and TRBJ1-1; 8 bases line up with TRBD1. The V segment lost 3 bases and the J segment 7 bases; nucleotides outside the gene matches: 7. The CDR3 has 14 residues. Germline CDR1 LNHDA, CDR2 SQIVND (reference sequence). The CDR3: CASSIGQGANEAFF. As DNA, the CDR3 is TGTGCCAGTAGTATCGGGCAGGGGGCAAATGAAGCTTTCTTT.

V usage is TRBV7-3 and J usage is TRBJ1-5; perhaps TRBD1 as D (5 bases). CDR1 is SGHTA and CDR2 is FQGTGA in the germline V gene. The CDR3 spans 14 residues. V was cut by 6 bases and J by 3 bases, with 12 bases left in between. CDR3 region: CASRTTGYNQPQHF. CDR3 in DNA: TGTGCCAGCAGAACTACAGGTTACAATCAGCCCCAGCATTTT.